The subject of this entry is one T cell receptor beta chain. This entry belongs to a study of blood T cell repertoires in COVID-19. Study summary: Samples of COVID-19 (acute and convalescent) were obtained from the United States, Italy and Spain. T cells, B-cell-depleted T cells, or PBMCs provided the cDNA or gDNA that served as material.

How the authors handled the data: Reference gene primer amplification gave nucleated cell count estimates. Generated by immunoSEQ multiplex PCR, the TCRdb table keeps only in-frame clones and is missing some. The D gene and trimming were derived from the DNA, and the V and J assignments and clone size from that table. The sample lists a few hundred thousand clones, around four fifths seen once, with around 3.7% in the top ten. The CDR3 covers 18 residues. V was clipped by 0 bases and J by 5 bases; unmatched bases: 12. Germline V gene lookup returns CDR1 MNHEY and CDR2 SVGEGT. This TCR came from a woman in her forties or fifties with active or convalescent COVID-19. V usage is TRBV6-2 or TRBV6-3 and J usage is TRBJ2-1, with 8 nucleotides matching TRBD2. Sequences were obtained from peripheral blood. This CDR3 is CASSYSSFSGGMNNEQFF. DNA for the CDR3: TGTGCCAGCAGTTACTCGAGCTTCTCGGGAGGGATGAACAATGAGCAGTTCTTC.